This T cell receptor (beta chain) was sequenced in a study of tumor-infiltrating lymphocytes in primary liver carcinoma. The CDR3 spans 16 residues. The V segment lost 2 bases and the J segment 4 bases; nucleotides outside the gene matches: 7. TCR beta cDNA was reverse-transcribed from about 0.45 ug of total RNA. The reaction used a constant-region primer and ProtoScript II reverse transcriptase. Construction of TCR beta libraries relied on three successive nested multiplex PCR rounds employing slightly modified ARM-PCR. Rounds one and two of PCR, each of 10 cycles, were primed with TRBV1-TRBV30 forward primers and a C-beta reverse primer. TCRdb processed the multiplex PCR reads anew with MiXCR; each CDR3 protein has one entry. The table lists approximately 330,000 distinct CDR3 sequences, roughly two thirds of them singletons, with 6.5% in the top ten. Unsorted whole blood supplied the blood RNA, and germline DNA was isolated too.

The sequencing sample was made of peripheral blood. The V and J genes are TRBV12-3 or TRBV12-4 and TRBJ1-5, with 8 bases matching TRBD1. The sequence came from a man aged 35 to 55 with primary liver carcinoma and hepatitis B virus infection. CDR3 nucleotides: TGTGCCAGCAGTTTATCCTCGACAGGGGCTAATCAGCCCCAGCATTTT. As protein: CASSLSSTGANQPQHF.